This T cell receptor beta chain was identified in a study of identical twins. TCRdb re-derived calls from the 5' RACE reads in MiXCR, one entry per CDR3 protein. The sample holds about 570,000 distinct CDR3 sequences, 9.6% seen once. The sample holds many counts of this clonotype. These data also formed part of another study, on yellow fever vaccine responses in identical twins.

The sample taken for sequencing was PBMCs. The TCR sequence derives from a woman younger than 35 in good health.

CDR3 sequence: CSVESGEQFF. In nucleotides, the CDR3 is TGCAGCGTTGAAAGCGGGGAGCAGTTCTTC. The chain carries TRBV29-1 and TRBJ2-1; D is perhaps TRBD2 (6 bases). CDR1 is SQVTM and CDR2 is ANQGSEA in the germline V gene. Trimming shortened V by 2 bases and J by 10 bases, and 6 bases separated the two germline ends. This CDR3 is built from 10 residues.